This TCR beta chain was found in a study of T cell changes during pregnancy in multiple sclerosis. The CDR3 is 15 amino acids. Trimming removed 3 bases from V and 6 bases from J; junction bases left unmatched: 9. CDR1 and CDR2 (germline): MGHRA, YSYEKL. The protocol was immunoSEQ multiplex PCR, while the TCRdb copy is restricted to in-frame clones and leaves out a portion. This table holds more than 55,000 clones, approximately 91% found once. The chain recombines TRBV4-1 with TRBJ2-5; 8 bases fit TRBD2. This clonotype was obtained from a female donor with multiple sclerosis, enrolled in a pregnancy study. The specimen comprised peripheral blood, sampled in the second trimester of pregnancy. CDR3 loop: CASSQTGLVIQTQYF. DNA of the CDR3: TGCGCCAGCAGCCAGACGGGACTAGTGATCCAGACCCAGTACTTC.